This T cell receptor beta chain was retrieved from a study of human T cells and chemical hapten exposure. Findings and caveats of the study: Clustering by CDR3 similarity yielded significantly more large clusters from expanded TCRs than controls.

Trimming cost V 2 bases and J 0 bases, with 14 bases left between them. The CDR3 covers 18 residues. Per the germline V gene, CDR1 is ENHRY and CDR2 is SYGVKD. TCRdb called the RACE reads again in MiXCR, with one record for every CDR3 protein. The table shows around 44,000 distinct CDR3 sequences, with over 3.5% occurring only once. Time point specified: patch test 1, 2 weeks after DPC sensitization. Treatment defined: therapeutic diphenylcyclopropenone sensitization with weekly scalp DPC. Sequencing started from total RNA isolated from unfractionated whole blood. This clonotype was found many times. What it binds is not known.

This specimen consisted of whole blood, obtained in connection with sensitization to the hapten diphenylcyclopropenone (DPC). V gene TRBV10-3 combines with J gene TRBJ1-6; no definite D call. This clonotype was obtained from a man aged 45-65 years with alopecia areata. Some clones in this sample may be carry-over from other donors' samples. Here the CDR3 DNA reads TGTGCCATCAGTGAGATACGGGCGCGAAGCTCCTATAATTCACCCCTCCACTTT. Translating gives CAISEIRARSSYNSPLHF.